The 26 T cell receptor beta chains in this list originate from one sample, sequenced in a study of beta chain features in type 1 diabetes. The entirety of the isolated RNA underwent reverse transcription, so expressed TCRB transcripts were sequenced. The protocol was immunoSEQ multiplex PCR, while the TCRdb copy is restricted to in-frame clones and leaves out a portion. The sample has under 400,000 clones, around a fifth seen once. Sequencing was done on a sample of naive CD4+ T cells from blood. All receptors derive from a woman under 30 in good health.

This clone has just a few counts. The J gene is TRBJ2-2, the V gene TRBV5-6; 7 bases fit TRBD1. V shed 1 base and J 0 bases; nucleotides not matched to a gene: 6. This CDR3 has 17 amino acids. CDR1 is SGHDT and CDR2 is YYEEEE in the germline V gene. The CDR3, as DNA: TGTGCCAGCAGCTTGCGGATGACAGGGACGAACACCGGGGAGCTGTTTTTT. This encodes CASSLRMTGTNTGELFF.

This clone was seen a few times. This chain uses TRBV5-1 with TRBJ2-6; 11 bases fit TRBD1. Unmatched junction bases numbered 4, after V lost 2 bases and J lost 0 bases. The CDR3 extends over 18 amino acids. The germline V gene has CDR1 SGHRS and CDR2 YFSETQ. The CDR3 nucleotides are TGCGCCAGCAGCTTACAGGGACAGGGGGGCTCTGGGGCCAACGTCCTGACTTTC. Translated: CASSLQGQGGSGANVLTF.

This clone appeared a few times. This rearrangement joins TRBV18 to TRBJ2-3; possible D gene TRBD1, 5 bases. CDR1 is KGHSH, CDR2 LQKENI, per germline. V lost 5 bases to trimming and J lost 6 bases, with 18 bases between them. This CDR3 has 15 amino acids. CDR3 sequence: CASSALDSFSDTQYF. The CDR3 nucleotides are TGTGCCAGCTCAGCGTTAGACAGCTTCTCCGATACGCAGTATTTT.

In its sample, this clone was seen a few times. The gene calls are TRBV30 and TRBJ2-2; 8 nucleotides match TRBD2. The CDR3 covers 14 residues. Germline CDR1 reads GTSNPN; CDR2 reads SVGIG (reference sequence). Germline trimming cut 0 bases from V and 6 bases from J; bases unmatched to any gene: 3. The CDR3 here is CAWSVPGGAGELFF. The CDR3 DNA sequence: TGTGCCTGGAGTGTACCCGGGGGGGCCGGGGAGCTGTTTTTT. Variable domain in full (rest from reference TRBV30 and TRBJ2-2): SQTIHQWPATLVQPVGSPLSLECTVEGTSNPNLYWYRQAAGRGLQLLFYSVGIGQISSEVPQNLSASRPQDRQFILSSKKLLLSDSGFYLCAWSVPGGAGELFFGEGSRLTVL.

This clone was observed a handful of times. The chain couples TRBV7-2 to TRBJ1-1; no clear D gene. V dropped 5 bases and J dropped 0 bases, with 7 bases sitting between them. Germline lookup yields CDR1 SGHTA and CDR2 FQGNSA. CDR3 length: 13 residues. The CDR3 sequence is CASSINMNTEAFF. DNA of the CDR3: TGTGCCAGCAGCATTAATATGAACACTGAAGCTTTCTTT.

In its sample, this clone was seen a few times. The chain has TRBV30 and TRBJ2-1; 12 positions agree with TRBD2. The CDR3 extends over 16 amino acids. Germline loops: CDR1 GTSNPN, CDR2 SVGIG (reference sequence). V shed 1 base and J 4 bases; nucleotides not matched to a gene: 5. CDR3 amino acids: CAWSGATSGSYNEQFF. In DNA, the CDR3 is TGTGCCTGGAGTGGGGCGACTAGCGGGAGTTACAATGAGCAGTTCTTC.

The chain has TRBV29-1 and TRBJ1-1, with D tentatively TRBD1 (5 bases). Deletions cut 6 bases from V and 1 base from J, with 9 bases between. CDR1 is SQVTM and CDR2 is ANQGSEA in the germline V gene. This CDR3 comprises 12 residues. CDR3 sequence reads: CSVYRTNTEAFF. CDR3 DNA sequence: TGCAGCGTATACAGGACGAACACTGAAGCTTTCTTT.

This clone has more than one count but fewer than ten. This chain connects TRBV28 to TRBJ2-1; 7 bases match TRBD2. J lost 2 bases, V lost 6 bases, and 1 base had no gene match. Germline loops: CDR1 MDHEN, CDR2 SYDVKM. The CDR3 totals 13 residues. The CDR3 protein is CASRAGAYNEQFF. The CDR3 nucleotides are TGTGCCAGCAGGGCGGGGGCCTACAATGAGCAGTTCTTC.

There are a few counts of this clone. The V and J genes are TRBV4-2 and TRBJ2-2; 7 bases align to TRBD1. The V gene's germline CDR1 is LGHNA and CDR2 YNFKEQ. V shed 0 bases, J shed 0 bases, and the junction held 4 bases outside the gene matches. The CDR3 is made up of 17 amino acids. CDR3 in DNA: TGTGCCAGCAGCCAAGAAGGGGGCAGGGCGAACACCGGGGAGCTGTTTTTT. This codes for CASSQEGGRANTGELFF.

This chain uses TRBV29-1 with TRBJ2-1; 8 bases line up with TRBD1. The germline gives CDR1 SQVTM, CDR2 ANQGSEA. The CDR3 sequence is 13 residues long. The ends lost 5 bases at V and 8 bases at J; junction bases unmatched: 8. This CDR3 reads CSVRTGLGYEQFF. The DNA for the CDR3 is TGCAGCGTTCGGACAGGGTTGGGCTATGAGCAGTTCTTC.

Only a few counts were recorded for this clone. The CDR3 protein is CASSTGLAGGPDTQYF. The CDR3 nucleotides read TGCGCCAGCAGCACCGGACTAGCGGGAGGGCCAGATACGCAGTATTTT. V gene TRBV5-1 combines with J gene TRBJ2-3, with TRBD2 matching over 15 bases. V was pared by 4 bases and J by 4 bases, with 4 bases of the junction left unmatched. The CDR3 has 16 residues. CDR1 is SGHRS and CDR2 is YFSETQ in the germline V gene. Full variable domain (missing parts from reference TRBV5-1 and TRBJ2-3): KAGVTQTPRYLIKTRGQQVTLSCSPISGHRSVSWYQQTPGQGLQFLFEYFSETQRNKGNFPGRFSGRQFSNSRSEMNVSTLELGDSALYLCASSTGLAGGPDTQYFGPGTRLTVL.

About this clone itself: Other DNA sequences in the same sample also yield this CDR3. V is TRBV5-1 and J is TRBJ2-5, with 10 bases matching TRBD1. Looked up from germline, CDR1 is SGHRS and CDR2 is YFSETQ. This CDR3 has 15 residues. Trimming at V came to 0 bases and at J to 4 bases, leaving 3 bases not matched to a gene. As DNA, the CDR3 is TGCGCCAGCAGCTTGGGACAGGGGGCGAGAGAGACCCAGTACTTC. Protein product: CASSLGQGARETQYF.

This chain uses TRBV19 with TRBJ1-4, with 8 nucleotides matching TRBD1. Germline-derived CDR1 and CDR2 are LNHDA and SQIVND (reference sequence). V lost 5 bases, J lost 2 bases, and 1 base stayed unmatched. The CDR3 runs 14 residues. The CDR3 sequence is CASSDRGTNEKLFF. In nucleotides, the CDR3 is TGTGCCAGTAGTGACAGGGGCACTAATGAAAAACTGTTTTTT.

The chain is built from TRBV30 and TRBJ2-3, with 7 bases aligning to TRBD1. This CDR3 is built from 14 residues. V lost 2 bases, J lost 6 bases, and 8 bases stayed unmatched. Looked up from germline, CDR1 is GTSNPN and CDR2 is SVGIG (reference sequence). CDR3 protein: CAWSSGGGGDTQYF. The CDR3 DNA sequence: TGTGCCTGGAGTTCAGGGGGTGGTGGGGATACGCAGTATTTT.

The table lists this clone with a few counts. Written as DNA, the CDR3 is TGTGCCAGCAGCTTCGGCCCGGGGTATGGCTACACCTTC. This codes for CASSFGPGYGYTF. This chain joins TRBV7-8 and TRBJ1-2; no definite D call. From germline, CDR1 is SGHVS and CDR2 FQNEAQ. V lost 3 bases, J lost 5 bases, and 10 bases lay in between. The CDR3 has 13 residues.

This chain joins TRBV7-9 and TRBJ1-1, with D possibly matching TRBD1 (5 bases). The CDR3 totals 14 residues. The germline V gene encodes CDR1 SEHNR and CDR2 FQNEAQ (reference sequence). V gave up 3 bases and J gave up 1 base, with 9 bases separating them. In DNA, the CDR3 is TGTGCCAGCAGCTTCAATCAGGGGAACACTGAAGCTTTCTTT. Amino acid sequence: CASSFNQGNTEAFF.

This chain links TRBV10-3 with TRBJ1-2; 10 bases line up with TRBD1. The germline gives CDR1 ENHRY, CDR2 SYGVKD. The CDR3 contains 15 residues. V gave up 6 bases and J gave up 2 bases; unmatched junction bases: 6. The CDR3 sequence: CAIRLPGQGNYGYTF. The CDR3 DNA follows: TGTGCCATCAGATTACCGGGACAGGGGAACTATGGCTACACCTTC.

The V gene is TRBV5-1, the J gene TRBJ2-5; D is perhaps TRBD2 (5 bases). V lost 4 bases and J 1 base, leaving 11 bases between the germline ends. Germline CDR1 and CDR2: SGHRS and YFSETQ. The CDR3 is 14 amino acids. This chain's CDR3 is CASSPGTAQETQYF. For the CDR3, the DNA is TGCGCCAGCAGCCCGGGAACGGCCCAAGAGACCCAGTACTTC.

V is TRBV6-1 and J is TRBJ2-7, with TRBD1 identical over 8 bases. The CDR3 covers 15 residues. Per the germline V gene, CDR1 is MNHNS and CDR2 is SASEGT. V was clipped by 5 bases and J by 3 bases; unmatched bases: 9. The chain's CDR3 is CASSNDRGWVYEQYF. The CDR3 bases are TGTGCCAGCAGTAACGACAGGGGCTGGGTCTACGAGCAGTACTTC.

The chain recombines TRBV27 with TRBJ1-2, with D unresolved. Between the trimmed V and J ends, which lost 4 bases and 8 bases, there was a span of 14 bases. The CDR3 sequence is 13 residues long. CDR1 MNHEY and CDR2 SMNVEV come from the germline V gene (reference sequence). CDR3 loop: CASSSQRGLGYTF. The CDR3 DNA sequence: TGTGCCAGCAGTTCCCAAAGAGGGCTCGGCTACACCTTC.

This clone was seen a handful of times. Other DNA variants within this sample encode the same CDR3. This chain links TRBV20-1 with TRBJ1-2; TRBD1 agrees at 9 bases. CDR1 is DFQATT, CDR2 SNEGSKA, per germline (reference sequence). J lost 6 bases, V lost 5 bases, and 1 base had no gene match. There are 11 residues in the CDR3. The CDR3 bases are TGCAGTGCTTGGGACAGGGATGGCTACACCTTC. Protein sequence: CSAWDRDGYTF.

This clone turned up a few times. The chain combines TRBV7-9 with TRBJ1-1, with 7 bases lining up with TRBD1. The CDR3 has 14 amino acids. CDR1 is SEHNR and CDR2 is FQNEAQ in the germline V gene (reference sequence). The junction had 3 bases not matched to a gene; V was cut back by 4 bases and J by 1 base. CDR3: CASSSYRGNTEAFF. The CDR3, as DNA: TGTGCCAGCAGCTCATACAGGGGGAACACTGAAGCTTTCTTT.

This clone appeared a few times. The chain carries TRBV12-5 and TRBJ2-1, with D maybe TRBD1 (5 bases). V lost 8 bases, J lost 3 bases, and 14 bases lay in between. Germline CDR1 is LGHNT and CDR2 is FRNRAP. This CDR3 is 14 amino acids long. The DNA for the CDR3 is TGTGCTAGTACTTACCAGGACAACTACAATGAGCAGTTCTTC. It translates to CASTYQDNYNEQFF.

V and J are TRBV30 and TRBJ2-5, with 9 bases fitting TRBD1. This CDR3 comprises 14 residues. Germline trimming cut 2 bases from V and 3 bases from J; bases unmatched to any gene: 4. Per germline, CDR1 GTSNPN and CDR2 SVGIG (reference sequence). The CDR3 region is CAWSFWDREETQYF. The CDR3, as DNA: TGTGCCTGGAGTTTTTGGGACAGGGAAGAGACCCAGTACTTC.

The table lists this clone with a few counts. This chain connects TRBV9 to TRBJ1-2; perhaps TRBD1 as D (6 bases). Deletions cut 0 bases from V and 3 bases from J, with 9 bases between. The CDR3 runs 14 residues. Germline CDR1 is SGDLS and CDR2 is YYNGEE. CDR3 coding DNA: TGTGCCAGCAGCGTAGAGACAGGTGACTATGGCTACACCTTC. Its translation is CASSVETGDYGYTF.

The J gene is TRBJ2-7, the V gene TRBV30, with 11 bases lining up with TRBD2. The ends lost 7 bases at V and 7 bases at J; junction bases unmatched: 12. Germline V gives CDR1 GTSNPN, CDR2 SVGIG (reference sequence). This CDR3 spans 14 amino acids. CDR3 loop: CAYTTGRLAGEQYF. The CDR3 DNA is TGTGCCTACACGACGGGGAGACTAGCGGGGGAGCAGTACTTC.